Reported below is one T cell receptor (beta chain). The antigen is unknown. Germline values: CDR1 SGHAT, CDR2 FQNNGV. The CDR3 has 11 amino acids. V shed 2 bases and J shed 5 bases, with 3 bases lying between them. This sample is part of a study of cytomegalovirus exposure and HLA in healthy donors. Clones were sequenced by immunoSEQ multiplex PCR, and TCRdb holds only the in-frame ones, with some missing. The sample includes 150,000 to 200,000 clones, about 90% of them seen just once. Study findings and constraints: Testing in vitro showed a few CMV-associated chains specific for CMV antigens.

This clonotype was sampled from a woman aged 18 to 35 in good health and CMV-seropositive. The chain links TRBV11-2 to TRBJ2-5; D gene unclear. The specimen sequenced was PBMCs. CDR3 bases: TGTGCCAGCAGCTTATCGGAGACCCAGTACTTC. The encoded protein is CASSLSETQYF. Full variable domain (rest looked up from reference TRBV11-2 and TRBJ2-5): EAGVAQSPRYKIIEKRQSVAFWCNPISGHATLYWYQQILGQGPKLLIQFQNNGVVDDSQLPKDRFSAERLKGVDSTLKIQPAKLEDSAVYLCASSLSETQYFGPGTRLLVL.